This T cell receptor beta chain appears in the sequencing data of a study of cytomegalovirus exposure and HLA in healthy donors (dated 2017 in TCRdb). Regarding the study in general: In an earlier analysis of 450 to 750 of the donors, under 300 Gb of sequence data and 100 million or so unique TCR beta sequences from roughly 180 million T cells were reported. The study aimed to test whether cataloging public T cell receptors could reveal signatures of past pathogen exposure. Every repertoire in the discovery cohort had been generated on one and the same sequencing platform. Besides the first cohort of hundreds of subjects, a separate validation cohort made up of 120 different subjects was used. To predict cytomegalovirus infection status, the study brought together high-throughput TCR immunosequencing, statistical association of individual TCRs with disease status, and machine learning. Typing coverage varied by locus: roughly 620-640 donors for A, B, C, DRB1 and DQB1; 500 to 550 for DQA1; approximately 610 for DPA1; some 470 for DPB1. Rather than using new phenotypic data, the later analysis identified candidate immune exposures from TCR beta sequences and from how often those sequences occurred across donors. In a later genetic analysis, genome-wide SNP genotypes for about three fifths of the roughly 670 donors were used, and that subset was treated as a discovery cohort. HLA typing covered class I and class II loci at four-digit resolution. A later analysis re-examined previously published TCR beta repertoires from more than 650 donors and added high-resolution HLA genotyping to investigate patterns of TCR occurrence. In an earlier analysis of 500 to 650 of the donors, high-throughput TCR beta sequencing was used to judge whether each TCR beta V gene segment behaved as functional or pseudogenic. The study profiled the T cell repertoires of 550 to 700 subjects by immunosequencing and related them to cytomegalovirus serostatus. Of the 300 to 500 genotyped donors, approximately 81% were placed in the genetic ancestry cluster associated with self-reported Caucasian donors. Donor age, sex, ethnicity and CMV serostatus were compiled together with the repertoire data. Among 350 to 400 genotyped donors of the cohort, an average of about 240,000 unique TCR beta nucleotide sequences were sequenced per donor, roughly 20% of them non-productive. Roughly 300 gigabases of sequencing data and around 85 million unique TCR sequences made up an early release that covered approximately 620 HLA-typed donors. Four or five DR-DQ haplotypes were handled as single units for association and clustering because linkage in the cohort was strong.

The cohort was made up of approximately 670 healthy bone marrow donors. Cohort members were all nominally healthy when sampled, although unrecorded immune exposures were likely present. The donor tested CMV seropositive and was one of the 289 seropositive cohort members. Every donor gave a peripheral blood sample, and the peripheral blood mononuclear cells from that sample were used for TCR beta sequencing. The Qiagen DNeasy Blood Extraction Kit was used to extract genomic DNA from the blood cell samples. Broad study findings and their caveats: Compared with the 666-donor mean, donors in an Asian-associated ancestry cluster had fewer N-insertions in productive TCRs, according to a later genetic analysis. Assigning TCR associations to individual alleles was difficult when HLA alleles, especially DR and DQ, strongly co-occurred. The cohort was sequenced for TCR beta chains only, and without alpha or paired-chain data the features that could be detected were limited. Correlated functional status among segregating V segments might reflect linkage disequilibrium, but an unknown experimental factor could not be ruled out. The study listed 164 TCR beta chains as associated with cytomegalovirus. A group of highly shared sequence variants was considered likely to be a technical artifact of the sequencing pipeline. A later analysis associated about 17,000 TCR beta sequences with specific HLA alleles at a false discovery rate of 0.05. While some public TCRs were present in many individuals, most TCR sequences turned up only very rarely across donors. Because counts were too low, approximately 18 rarely observed V segments, including chromosome 9 orphons, were excluded from the earlier analysis of roughly 580 of the donors. CMV serostatus was the only immune exposure information available for the cohort. The classifier was reported to diagnose cytomegalovirus status with high specificity and sensitivity in both the original cohort and the validation cohort. An earlier analysis of approximately 530 of the donors showed that most TCR beta V segments appeared in productive rearrangements either about 87% or about 30% of the time, which broadly matched IMGT annotations. A few of the identified cytomegalovirus-associated TCR beta chains were confirmed in vitro to be specific for cytomegalovirus antigens. According to a later analysis, TCR association rates differed among HLA loci, with DRB1 alleles showing the most associated TCRs and HLA-C alleles showing the fewest. A further reported finding was that TCR beta sequences accurately predicted the HLA-A and HLA-B alleles for most subjects in the first cohort. A later analysis found that HLA-associated TCR beta chains were more clonally expanded and had lower generation probabilities than equally common non-associated chains. Because HLA typing was unavailable for some donors at each locus, only the typed subset was used in association tests. Presence/absence analyses assumed roughly uniform sequencing depth across donors, an assumption that may not hold. A later analysis reported that several top co-occurrence clusters appeared linked to parvovirus B19, influenza, CMV and Epstein-Barr virus. An association between a missense DCLRE1C variant and V-gene and J-gene trimming of TCR beta chains was found in a later genetic analysis and replicated in an independent cohort. Most CMV-associated TCR beta chains appeared to be HLA-restricted in a later analysis, and the HLA associations seemed to be driven largely by CMV exposure. The authors suggested that the approach could potentially be generalized to other disease states and immunological phenotypes.

The protocol used for the library was the immunoSEQ multiplex PCR assay. The multiplex PCR relied on a mix of 60 forward primers for TCR Vbeta segments and 13 reverse primers for TCR Jbeta segments. The CDR3 region of rearranged TCR beta genes was amplified from genomic DNA with a multiplex PCR assay. On the Illumina HiSeq System, the amplified TCR beta libraries were sequenced as 87-base-pair reads. The published analysis was carried out like this. A later analysis tallied roughly 76 million unique TCR beta chains across the 640 or so repertoires, and around 12 million of those chains were shared by two or more donors. Raw reads were error-corrected and collapsed into unique sequences by a nearest-neighbor algorithm in which closely related sequences were merged to remove PCR and sequencing errors. V, D and J gene segments were assigned by aligning CDR3 sequences to IMGT reference sequences. For a sequence to be retained, at least a six-nucleotide match to both a V gene segment and a J gene segment was required. Rearrangements were classified as productive when the CDR3 lacked stop codons and remained in frame with V and J, and all other rearrangements were classified as non-productive. CDR3 was defined by IMGT convention, running from the second conserved V-encoded cysteine to the conserved J-encoded phenylalanine. Sequences without an unambiguous match to a single V gene segment were excluded from the earlier analysis of about 600 of the donors. In an earlier analysis of more than 500 of the donors, a V segment was called functional when productive rearrangements were above 56.7%, and segregating when the standard deviation between donors exceeded 5%. A statistical classification framework was built for diagnosing cytomegalovirus status from the catalog of TCR beta chain sequences. In a later analysis, V and J genes were assigned by comparing TCR nucleotide sequences against IMGT/GENE-DB human TR gene sequences. Using the TCRdist pipeline, a later analysis assigned CDR3 sequences along with most-parsimonious VDJ recombination scenarios. In a later analysis, each TCR beta chain was defined by its CDR3 amino acid sequence together with its V-gene family, and reads lacking a unique V-gene family were excluded. As a way to deal with suspected cross-contamination and a sequencing artifact, a later analysis dropped roughly 600 nucleotide sequences that were highly shared and had low generation probability. For each public chain, a later analysis derived a clonal expansion index from normalized ranks of inferred template counts within each repertoire. A later analysis computed generation probabilities with a VDJ recombination model fitted to out-of-frame rearrangements, and checked the results against IGoR. Hypergeometric tests were used in a later analysis to score TCR-TCR, TCR-HLA and TCR-CMV co-occurrence, with a repertoire-size bias correction applied to the TCR pairs. To estimate false discovery rates, a later analysis permuted the HLA or CMV assignments 20 times. A later analysis grouped co-occurring TCRs with DBSCAN, adding TCRdist sequence similarity when clustering within HLA-allele-positive subsets. Repertoires with fewer than 30,000 or more than 120,000 public chains were left out of co-occurrence clustering, as were about 5 repertoires with anomalous nucleotide sharing. TCRdb took over this immuneACCESS table, retaining in-frame rearrangements with V and J assigned. Such tables are incomplete; in checked studies, under half of the missing clones stem from an unresolved V gene, and the remainder is unexplained. That table is the source of V, J and clone size, and D and trimming were worked out from the DNA. This sample comprises about 130,000 clones, around 70% of them detected only once. Roughly 1.6% of the sample is in the top ten clones.

This clone was seen a single time. Its specific antigen is unknown. Qualities for individual bases were not recorded, and no much larger clone is one base off. This sequence originates from a man aged 25 to 40 in good health and CMV-seropositive. The sequenced material came from PBMCs.

CDR3 sequence: CASSFYALAVSVAGYNEQFF. In nucleotide form, the sequence is TGCGCCAGCAGCTTTTACGCGCTAGCCGTTTCGGTAGCGGGATACAATGAGCAGTTCTTC. The chain is encoded by TRBV5-1 joined to TRBJ2-1, with 8 bases in between that match TRBD2. The junction shows trimming of 2 bases on V and 4 bases on J, and the gene matches do not reach 20 bases of it. From the cysteine up to the phenylalanine, the CDR3 has a length of 20 residues. The retained sequence is limited to the CDR3, 60 bases, with the frame set at the first base. The germline V gene yields SGHRS for CDR1 and YFSETQ for CDR2.